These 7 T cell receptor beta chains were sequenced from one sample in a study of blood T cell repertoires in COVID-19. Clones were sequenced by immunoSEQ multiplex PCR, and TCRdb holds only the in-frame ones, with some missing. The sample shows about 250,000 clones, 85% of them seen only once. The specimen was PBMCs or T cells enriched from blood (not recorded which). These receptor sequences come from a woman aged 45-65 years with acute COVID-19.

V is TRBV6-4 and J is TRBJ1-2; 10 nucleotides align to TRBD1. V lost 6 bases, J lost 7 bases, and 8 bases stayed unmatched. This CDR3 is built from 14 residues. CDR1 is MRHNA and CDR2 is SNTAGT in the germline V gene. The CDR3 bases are TGTGCCAGCAGGGACCAGACAGGGGGCGCTGGCTACACCTTC. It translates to CASRDQTGGAGYTF.

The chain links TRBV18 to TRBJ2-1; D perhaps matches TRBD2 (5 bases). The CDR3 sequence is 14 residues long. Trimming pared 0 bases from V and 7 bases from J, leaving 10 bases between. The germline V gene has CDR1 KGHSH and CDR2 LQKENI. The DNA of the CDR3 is TGTGCCAGCTCACCACCACAGCGGCGGAATGAGCAGTTCTTC. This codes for CASSPPQRRNEQFF.

The CDR3 loop reads CASMGQMNTEAFF. The CDR3 DNA reads TGTGCCAGCATGGGACAGATGAACACTGAAGCTTTCTTT. The J gene is TRBJ1-1, the V gene TRBV28, with TRBD1 identical over 7 bases. Germline V gives CDR1 MDHEN, CDR2 SYDVKM. Losses at the gene ends were 7 bases for V and 0 bases for J; bases not matched to a gene: 2. CDR3 length: 13 amino acids.

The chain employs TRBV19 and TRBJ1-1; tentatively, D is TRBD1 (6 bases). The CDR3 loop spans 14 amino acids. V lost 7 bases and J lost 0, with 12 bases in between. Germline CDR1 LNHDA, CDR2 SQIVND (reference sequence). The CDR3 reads CASTRGQLNTEAFF. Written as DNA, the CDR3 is TGTGCCAGTACCCGTGGACAGTTGAACACTGAAGCTTTCTTT.

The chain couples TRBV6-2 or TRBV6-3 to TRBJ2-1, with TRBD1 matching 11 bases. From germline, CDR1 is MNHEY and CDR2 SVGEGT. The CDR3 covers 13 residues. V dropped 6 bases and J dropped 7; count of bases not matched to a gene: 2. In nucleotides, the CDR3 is TGTGCCAGCAGCGGGACAGGGGGTAATGAGCAGTTCTTC. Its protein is CASSGTGGNEQFF.

CDR3: CASSLEGGASGYTF. The CDR3 coding sequence is TGTGCCAGCAGCTTGGAAGGGGGGGCAAGTGGCTACACCTTC. The V gene is TRBV7-8, the J gene TRBJ1-2, with D possibly matching TRBD1 (6 bases). This CDR3 spans 14 amino acids. Germline V gene sequence: CDR1 SGHVS, CDR2 FQNEAQ. V shed 3 bases and J shed 7 bases, with 15 bases lying between them.

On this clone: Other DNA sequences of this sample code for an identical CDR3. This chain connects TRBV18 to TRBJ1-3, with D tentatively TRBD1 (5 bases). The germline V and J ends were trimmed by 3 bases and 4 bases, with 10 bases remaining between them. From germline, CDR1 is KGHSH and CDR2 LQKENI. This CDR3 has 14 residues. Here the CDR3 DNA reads TGTGCCAGCTCACCCGACAGCTCGGGAAACACCATATATTTT. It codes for CASSPDSSGNTIYF.